A single sample gave rise to the 32 T cell receptor beta chains below, sequenced in a study of T-cell memory formation after mild COVID-19. TCRdb independently ran MiXCR on the 5' RACE reads; one entry per CDR3 protein. The data contain some 130,000 distinct CDR3 sequences, roughly 15% of them singletons. The sample taken for sequencing was PBMCs or a T cell subset sorted from them (not recorded which). The receptor source for this set is an adult woman who had mild COVID-19 (a few samples of this study predate the infection). Cell type and time point are not known.

This clonotype was counted a few times. V is TRBV30 and J is TRBJ2-2; D possibly uses TRBD1 or TRBD2 (5 bases each). The V gene lost 2 bases and the J gene lost 6 bases, with 13 bases spanning the gap. This CDR3 is built from 14 residues. Germline values: CDR1 GTSNPN, CDR2 SVGIG (reference sequence). CDR3 sequence: CAWSRRLGAGELFF. The CDR3 region has the DNA TGTGCCTGGAGTAGGAGGTTGGGGGCCGGGGAGCTGTTTTTT.

This clonotype has a handful of counts. The chain carries TRBV4-2 and TRBJ2-7; 8 nucleotides agree with TRBD2. This CDR3 spans 13 amino acids. Germline V gene data show CDR1 as LGHNA and CDR2 as YNFKEQ. Trimming removed 4 bases from V and 2 bases from J; junction bases left unmatched: 1. The CDR3 region is CASSPGLAYEQYF. In DNA, the CDR3 is TGTGCCAGCAGCCCGGGACTAGCCTACGAGCAGTACTTC.

This clonotype has more than one count but fewer than ten. This sequence joins TRBV19 and TRBJ1-5, with no clear D. The germline V gene encodes CDR1 LNHDA and CDR2 SQIVND (reference sequence). This CDR3 comprises 15 residues. V was shortened by 7 bases and J by 0 bases, with 13 bases between the two germline ends. CDR3 DNA sequence: TGTGCCAGTACCCCGAGGGCCTATAGCAATCAGCCCCAGCATTTT. Its translation is CASTPRAYSNQPQHF.

The count of this clonotype is one. The V call is TRBV7-1, the J call TRBJ2-3; 16 nucleotides match TRBD2. TRBV7-1 is noted as an ORF with a role that remains uncertain. J was trimmed by 6 bases and V by 2 bases; bases with no gene match: 14. There are 20 residues in the CDR3. The CDR3 DNA reads TGTGCCAGCAGCTCATACGGGACTAGCGGGAGGGGAGGGGGGGCCGATACGCAGTATTTT. Translating gives CASSSYGTSGRGGGADTQYF.

This clonotype was counted only a few times. Written as DNA, the CDR3 is TGTGCCAGCAGTTACTCGGGGCCGTACAATCAGCCCCAGCATTTT. This sequence encodes CASSYSGPYNQPQHF. The genes are TRBV6-5 and TRBJ1-5, with D tentatively TRBD1 (5 bases). The CDR3 is 15 amino acids. Trimming cost V 0 bases and J 3 bases, with 9 bases left between them. Germline V gene sequence: CDR1 MNHEY, CDR2 SVGAGI.

The rearrangement uses TRBV29-1 and TRBJ2-7; D is undetermined. Trimming removed 4 bases at V and 5 bases at J, with 9 bases between. Germline V gene sequence: CDR1 SQVTM, CDR2 ANQGSEA. CDR3 length: 11 residues. The CDR3 bases are TGCAGCGTTGGGGTAGCCCACGAGCAGTACTTC. This gives the protein CSVGVAHEQYF.

The V and J genes are TRBV20-1 and TRBJ2-7; D ambiguous. Germline V CDR1 and CDR2: DFQATT, SNEGSKA (reference sequence). The CDR3 runs to 12 residues. V was clipped by 3 bases and J by 2 bases, with 8 bases between them. The chain's CDR3 is CSASPVTYEQYF. The CDR3 DNA follows: TGCAGTGCTAGCCCGGTTACCTACGAGCAGTACTTC.

The chain joins TRBV7-6 to TRBJ2-7; TRBD1 aligns across 8 bases. This CDR3 has 15 amino acids. Germline V gives CDR1 SGHVS, CDR2 FNYEAQ. V shed 5 bases and J 0 bases; nucleotides not matched to a gene: 6. The CDR3 coding sequence is TGTGCCAGCAGCAGGGGGGACAGGCCCTCCTACGAGCAGTACTTC. Protein sequence: CASSRGDRPSYEQYF.

The chain carries TRBV24-1 and TRBJ1-1; 10 bases map to TRBD1. Germline V gene sequence: CDR1 KGHDR, CDR2 SFDVKD. After removal of 10 bases from V and 4 bases from J, the junction contained 5 bases not matched to a gene. The CDR3 spans 13 residues. The CDR3 region is CATATGGGTEAFF. The CDR3 nucleotides are TGTGCCACGGCGACAGGGGGCGGCACTGAAGCTTTCTTT.

Only a few counts were recorded for this clonotype. J is TRBJ1-1 and V is TRBV12-3 or TRBV12-4; no clear D gene. Trimming stripped 5 bases from V and 8 bases from J, with 9 bases between. This CDR3 region has 11 residues. The CDR3 loop reads CASSLTLEAFF. The CDR3 DNA is TGTGCCAGCAGTCTAACCTTGGAAGCTTTCTTT.

The chain couples TRBV7-9 to TRBJ1-1; no clear D gene. The CDR3 covers 12 residues. The germline V and J ends were trimmed by 5 bases and 10 bases, with 14 bases remaining between them. Germline CDR1 and CDR2: SEHNR and FQNEAQ (reference sequence). The CDR3 region has the DNA TGTGCCAGCAGCGCCGGTGGAGGGCCAGCTTTCTTT. Translated, it gives CASSAGGGPAFF.

The chain recombines TRBV29-1 with TRBJ2-3, with D maybe TRBD2 (6 bases). Germline V lookup: CDR1 SQVTM, CDR2 ANQGSEA. The CDR3 covers 14 residues. Trimming cost V 3 bases and J 3 bases, with 13 bases left between them. CDR3 sequence reads: CSVDTGEKTDTQYF. In DNA, the CDR3 is TGCAGCGTTGACACGGGAGAAAAGACAGATACGCAGTATTTT.

V is TRBV4-3 and J is TRBJ2-3; 8 bases align to TRBD1. With V trimmed by 0 bases and J by 6 bases, 2 bases remained unmatched. From germline, CDR1 is LGHNA and CDR2 YSLEER. This CDR3 is 14 amino acids long. CDR3 protein: CASSQDTGGDTQYF. The CDR3, as DNA: TGCGCCAGCAGCCAAGATACAGGGGGGGATACGCAGTATTTT.

The chain joins TRBV12-3 or TRBV12-4 to TRBJ2-7, with unresolved D. Trimming removed 2 bases from V and 4 bases from J, with 12 bases in between. The CDR3 has 14 amino acids. CDR3 amino acids: CASSLSLGRYEQYF. The CDR3 DNA sequence: TGTGCCAGCAGTTTATCTTTAGGGCGTTACGAGCAGTACTTC.

This clonotype was found a few times. The rearrangement joins TRBV27 to TRBJ2-1; D not resolved. Per the germline V gene, CDR1 is MNHEY and CDR2 is SMNVEV (reference sequence). The CDR3 contains 12 residues. Trimming took 5 bases from V and 6 from J, leaving 8 bases between them. The CDR3 sequence is CASSQTLNEQFF. The CDR3 nucleotides are TGTGCCAGCAGTCAAACCCTCAATGAGCAGTTCTTC.

CDR3 protein: CASSLNRGEAFF. The CDR3 bases are TGCGCCAGCAGTCTTAACAGGGGGGAAGCTTTCTTT. This sequence joins TRBV5-1 and TRBJ1-1; TRBD1 aligns across 8 bases. Per the germline V gene, CDR1 is SGHRS and CDR2 is YFSETQ. This CDR3 has 12 amino acids. V trimming: 5 bases; J trimming: 8 bases; junction bases outside the gene matches: 5.

This clonotype was observed a handful of times. V usage is TRBV6-6 and J usage is TRBJ2-7; D ambiguous. The germline V gene encodes CDR1 MNHNY and CDR2 SVGAGI (reference sequence). The V gene lost 2 bases and the J gene lost 7 bases, with 9 bases spanning the gap. The CDR3 is made up of 12 amino acids. CDR3 loop: CASSYTAGEQYF. CDR3 sequence (DNA): TGTGCCAGCAGTTACACCGCCGGGGAGCAGTACTTC.

This clonotype was detected ten times or more. The V and J genes are TRBV12-3 or TRBV12-4 and TRBJ2-5; D is uncertain. V lost 5 bases to trimming and J lost 5 bases, with 12 bases between them. The CDR3 consists of 13 residues. The CDR3 protein is CASSPGTWETQYF. The CDR3 bases are TGTGCCAGCAGTCCAGGAACCTGGGAGACCCAGTACTTC.

This clonotype was found once. J is TRBJ1-6 and V is TRBV7-2; possibly TRBD1 for D (6 bases). CDR1 SGHTA and CDR2 FQGNSA come from the germline V gene. Trimming removed 5 bases from V and 4 bases from J, with 12 bases in between. The CDR3 sequence is 15 residues long. CDR3 nucleotides: TGTGCCAGCAGCGATGGAGGACAGTATAATTCACCCCTCCACTTT. This sequence encodes CASSDGGQYNSPLHF.

This clonotype was detected only a few times. This rearrangement joins TRBV16 to TRBJ2-1; unclear D gene. V shed 2 bases and J shed 3 bases, with 11 bases lying between them. This CDR3 is built from 15 residues. Germline lookup yields CDR1 KGHSY and CDR2 FQNENV. In nucleotides, the CDR3 is TGTGCCAGCAGCCAAGCTGCCAAAAACTACAATGAGCAGTTCTTC. This encodes CASSQAAKNYNEQFF. Full variable domain (rest looked up from reference TRBV16 and TRBJ2-1): GEEVAQTPKHLVRGEGQKAKLYCAPIKGHSYVFWYQQVLKNEFKFLISFQNENVFDETGMPKERFSAKCLPNSPCSLEIQATKLEDSAVYFCASSQAAKNYNEQFFGPGTRLTVL.

This clonotype has only a few counts. The V and J genes are TRBV4-1 and TRBJ2-1; tentatively, D is TRBD1 (5 bases). Germline V gives CDR1 MGHRA, CDR2 YSYEKL. V lost 1 base to trimming and J lost 3 bases, with 13 bases between them. This CDR3 is 16 amino acids long. The CDR3 coding sequence is TGCGCCAGCAGCCAAGTTAAGGGGTCGGACTACAATGAGCAGTTCTTC. This translates into CASSQVKGSDYNEQFF.

A few counts support this clonotype. The chain links TRBV12-3 or TRBV12-4 to TRBJ1-5; D gene ambiguous. The CDR3 has 15 residues. The V end lost 0 bases, the J end lost 5 bases, and 11 bases lay between the germline ends. The CDR3 sequence is CASSLARPSDQPQHF. CDR3 sequence (DNA): TGTGCCAGCAGTTTAGCGCGTCCCAGTGATCAGCCCCAGCATTTT.

A few counts support this clonotype. The V and J genes are TRBV11-2 and TRBJ2-1; 10 bases map to TRBD2. The CDR3 totals 17 residues. From germline, CDR1 is SGHAT and CDR2 FQNNGV. V gave up 1 base and J gave up 3 bases; unmatched junction bases: 6. CDR3 nucleotides: TGTGCCAGCAGCTTAGCCCCCACTAGCGGGATCTACAATGAGCAGTTCTTC. It specifies CASSLAPTSGIYNEQFF.

This clonotype was counted only a few times. The J gene is TRBJ2-1, the V gene TRBV30; the match to TRBD2 covers 14 bases. In germline, CDR1 is GTSNPN, CDR2 SVGIG (reference sequence). V lost 0 bases and J lost 3; bases outside the gene matches: 4. The CDR3 has 17 residues. The DNA for the CDR3 is TGTGCCTGGAGTGTCAGGACTAGCGGGAGGAGCTACAATGAGCAGTTCTTC. Amino acid sequence: CAWSVRTSGRSYNEQFF.

The rearrangement joins TRBV7-9 to TRBJ2-7; D is unclear. Per the germline V gene, CDR1 is SEHNR and CDR2 is FQNEAQ (reference sequence). The CDR3 is made up of 14 amino acids. V lost 5 bases and J 5 bases, leaving 16 bases between the germline ends. CDR3 DNA: TGTGCCAGCAGCCCCACCGGCCGGGTCGACGAGCAGTACTTC. Amino acid sequence: CASSPTGRVDEQYF.

The chain uses TRBV5-6 and TRBJ2-1; 10 positions match TRBD1. Germline lookup yields CDR1 SGHDT and CDR2 YYEEEE. Trimming cost V 4 bases and J 5 bases; bases outside gene matches: 6. The CDR3 runs to 15 residues. CDR3 protein: CASSPRDRGHNEQFF. The CDR3 DNA reads as TGTGCCAGCAGCCCCCGGGACAGGGGCCACAATGAGCAGTTCTTC.

The V and J genes are TRBV9 and TRBJ2-2, with D unresolved. This CDR3 is built from 15 residues. Germline CDR1 SGDLS, CDR2 YYNGEE. Between the trimmed V and J ends, which lost 0 bases and 4 bases, there was a span of 10 bases. This CDR3 reads CASSVVSSSTGELFF. CDR3 coding DNA: TGTGCCAGCAGCGTAGTGTCTTCCTCCACCGGGGAGCTGTTTTTT.

This clonotype showed up just a few times. This rearrangement joins TRBV4-1 to TRBJ2-2, with TRBD2 matching over 8 bases. The CDR3 runs to 16 residues. Germline lookup yields CDR1 MGHRA and CDR2 YSYEKL. The V and J ends lost 4 bases and 6 bases, in that order; junction bases with no gene match: 10. The DNA for the CDR3 is TGCGCCAGCAGCCCAACCACGGGAGCGGGGGCCGGGGAGCTGTTTTTT. The encoded protein is CASSPTTGAGAGELFF.

V and J are TRBV11-1 and TRBJ1-1; 8 bases align to TRBD1. The CDR3 consists of 12 residues. The germline V gene has CDR1 SGHAT and CDR2 FQDESV (reference sequence). The trim removed 7 bases at V and 6 bases at J, leaving 4 bases unmatched. The CDR3: CASTDREAEAFF. CDR3 nucleotides: TGTGCCAGCACGGACAGGGAGGCTGAAGCTTTCTTT.

The rearrangement links TRBV16 to TRBJ2-5; D is uncertain. Germline V gene data show CDR1 as KGHSY and CDR2 as FQNENV. V dropped 0 bases and J dropped 5 bases, with 10 bases sitting between them. The CDR3 extends over 14 amino acids. CDR3 in DNA: TGTGCCAGCAGCCAATCTTCTAGTCGGGAGACCCAGTACTTC. This sequence encodes CASSQSSSRETQYF.

This clonotype was found a few times. J is TRBJ2-7 and V is TRBV27, with 7 positions matching TRBD1. The CDR3 consists of 15 residues. Unmatched junction bases numbered 8, after V lost 4 bases and J lost 2 bases. CDR1 and CDR2 from the germline V gene are MNHEY and SMNVEV (reference sequence). The CDR3 loop is CASSSDRAHTYEQYF. CDR3 nucleotides: TGTGCCAGCAGTTCCGACAGGGCCCATACCTACGAGCAGTACTTC.

This chain links TRBV2 with TRBJ2-1; 8 nucleotides agree with TRBD2. J gave up 4 bases and V 3 bases, and 5 bases lay outside the gene matches. Germline loops: CDR1 SNHLY, CDR2 FYNNEI. CDR3 length equals 15 residues. The DNA of the CDR3 is TGTGCCAGCAGTGATAAACTAGCGGTTTACAATGAGCAGTTCTTC. This translates into CASSDKLAVYNEQFF.